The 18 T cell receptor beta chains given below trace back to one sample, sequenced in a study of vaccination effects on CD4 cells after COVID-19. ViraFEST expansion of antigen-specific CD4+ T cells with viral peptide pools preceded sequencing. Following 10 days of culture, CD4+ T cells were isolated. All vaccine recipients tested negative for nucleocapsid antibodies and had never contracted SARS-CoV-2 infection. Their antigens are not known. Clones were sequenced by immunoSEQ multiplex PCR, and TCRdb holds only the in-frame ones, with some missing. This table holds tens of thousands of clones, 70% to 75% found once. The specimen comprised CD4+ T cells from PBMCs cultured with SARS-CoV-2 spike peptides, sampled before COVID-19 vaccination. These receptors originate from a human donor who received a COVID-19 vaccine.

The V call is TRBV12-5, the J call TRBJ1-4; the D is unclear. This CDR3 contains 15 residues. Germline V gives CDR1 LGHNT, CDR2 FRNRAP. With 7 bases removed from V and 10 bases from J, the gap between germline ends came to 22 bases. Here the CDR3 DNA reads TGTGCTAGTGCCCGAGGCGATTGGCCGATTGGAAAACTGTTTTTT. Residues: CASARGDWPIGKLFF.

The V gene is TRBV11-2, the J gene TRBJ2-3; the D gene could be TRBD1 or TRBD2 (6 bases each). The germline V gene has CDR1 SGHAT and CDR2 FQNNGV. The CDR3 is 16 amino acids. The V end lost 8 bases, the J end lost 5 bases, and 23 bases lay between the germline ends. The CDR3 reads CASQDLLGGMRDTQYF. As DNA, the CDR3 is TGTGCCAGCCAGGACTTATTGGGGGGCATGCGAGATACGCAGTATTTT.

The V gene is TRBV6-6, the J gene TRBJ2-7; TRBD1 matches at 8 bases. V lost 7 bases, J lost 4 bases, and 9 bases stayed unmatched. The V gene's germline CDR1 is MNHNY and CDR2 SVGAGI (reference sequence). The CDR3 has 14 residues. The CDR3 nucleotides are TGTGCCAGCATAGACAGGGGTTCTTCGTACGAGCAGTACTTC. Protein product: CASIDRGSSYEQYF.

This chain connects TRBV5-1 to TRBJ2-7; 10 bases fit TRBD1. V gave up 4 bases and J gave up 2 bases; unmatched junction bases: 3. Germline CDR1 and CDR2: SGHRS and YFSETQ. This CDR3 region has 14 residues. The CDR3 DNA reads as TGCGCCAGCAGCGCCGGGACAGGGGCCTACGAGCAGTACTTC. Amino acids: CASSAGTGAYEQYF.

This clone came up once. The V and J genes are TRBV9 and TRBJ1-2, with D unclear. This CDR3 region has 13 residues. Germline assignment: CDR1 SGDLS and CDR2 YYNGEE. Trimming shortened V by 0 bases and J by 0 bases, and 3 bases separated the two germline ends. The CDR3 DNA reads TGTGCCAGCAGCGTAGACACTAACTATGGCTACACCTTC. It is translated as CASSVDTNYGYTF. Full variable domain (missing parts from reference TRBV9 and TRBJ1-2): DSGVTQTPKHLITATGQRVTLRCSPRSGDLSVYWYQQSLDQGLQFLIQYYNGEERAKGNILERFSAQQFPDLHSELNLSSLELGDSALYFCASSVDTNYGYTFGSGTRLTVV.

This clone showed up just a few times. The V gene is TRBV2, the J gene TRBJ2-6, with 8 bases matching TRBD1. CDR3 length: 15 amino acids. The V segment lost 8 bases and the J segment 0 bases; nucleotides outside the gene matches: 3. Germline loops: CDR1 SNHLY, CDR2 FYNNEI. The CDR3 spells CASGQGSSGANVLTF. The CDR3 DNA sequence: TGTGCCAGCGGACAGGGCAGCTCTGGGGCCAACGTCCTGACTTTC.

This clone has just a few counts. The CDR3 loop reads CASRYGVGEKLFF. The CDR3 DNA sequence: TGCGCCAGCAGATACGGAGTTGGTGAAAAACTGTTTTTT. The rearrangement uses TRBV5-1 and TRBJ1-4, with no clear D. The CDR3 loop spans 13 amino acids. CDR1 is SGHRS, CDR2 YFSETQ, per germline. V lost 5 bases to trimming and J lost 7 bases, with 12 bases between them.

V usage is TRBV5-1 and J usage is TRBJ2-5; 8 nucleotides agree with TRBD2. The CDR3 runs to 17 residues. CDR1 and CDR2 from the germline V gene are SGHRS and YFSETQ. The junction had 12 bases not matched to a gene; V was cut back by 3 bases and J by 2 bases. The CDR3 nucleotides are TGCGCCAGCAGCTCCTCCAACTCAGCGGGGGTACAAGAGACCCAGTACTTC. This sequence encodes CASSSSNSAGVQETQYF.

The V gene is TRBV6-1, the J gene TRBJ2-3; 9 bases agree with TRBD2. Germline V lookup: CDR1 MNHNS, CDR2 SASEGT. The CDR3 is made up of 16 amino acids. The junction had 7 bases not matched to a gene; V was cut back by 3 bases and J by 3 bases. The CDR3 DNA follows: TGTGCCAGCAGTGATATGGGGCTAGCGGGGACAGATACGCAGTATTTT. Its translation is CASSDMGLAGTDTQYF.

CDR3 sequence (DNA): TGTGCCAGCAGTGAATACTTTGTACGGTCTCTAGGCAGCATTCAGTACTTC. Translation: CASSEYFVRSLGSIQYF. V usage is TRBV2 and J usage is TRBJ2-4; D is unclear. Trimming stripped 2 bases from V and 9 bases from J, with 23 bases between. Germline CDR1 SNHLY, CDR2 FYNNEI. The CDR3 runs 17 residues.

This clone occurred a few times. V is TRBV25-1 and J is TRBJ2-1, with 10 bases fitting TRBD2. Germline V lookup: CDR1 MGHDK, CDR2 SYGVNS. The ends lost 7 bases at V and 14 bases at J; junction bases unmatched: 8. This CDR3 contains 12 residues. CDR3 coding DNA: TGTGCCAGCACCTCAGCGGGGGGGCATGAGTTCTTC. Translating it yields CASTSAGGHEFF.

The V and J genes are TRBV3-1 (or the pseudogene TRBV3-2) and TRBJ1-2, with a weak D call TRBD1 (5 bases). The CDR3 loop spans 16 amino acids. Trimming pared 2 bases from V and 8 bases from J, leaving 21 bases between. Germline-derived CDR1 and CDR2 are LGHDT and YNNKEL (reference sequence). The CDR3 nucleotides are TGTGCCAGCAGCCAAACTCCCGAAGGGGTCGGGGAAGGCTACACCTTC. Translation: CASSQTPEGVGEGYTF.

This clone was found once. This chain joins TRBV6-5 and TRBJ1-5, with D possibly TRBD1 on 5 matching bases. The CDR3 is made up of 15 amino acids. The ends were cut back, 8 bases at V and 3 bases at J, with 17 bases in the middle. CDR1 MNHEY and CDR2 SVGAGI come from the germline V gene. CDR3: CASEFGRDLNQPQHF. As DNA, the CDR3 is TGTGCCAGCGAGTTTGGGAGGGACCTCAATCAGCCCCAGCATTTT.

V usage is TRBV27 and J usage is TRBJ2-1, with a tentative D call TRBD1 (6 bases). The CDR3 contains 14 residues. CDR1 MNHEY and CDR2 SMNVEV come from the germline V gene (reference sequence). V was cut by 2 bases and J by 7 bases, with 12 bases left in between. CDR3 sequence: CASSLTPGVNEQFF. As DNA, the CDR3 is TGTGCCAGCAGTTTAACACCAGGGGTTAATGAGCAGTTCTTC.

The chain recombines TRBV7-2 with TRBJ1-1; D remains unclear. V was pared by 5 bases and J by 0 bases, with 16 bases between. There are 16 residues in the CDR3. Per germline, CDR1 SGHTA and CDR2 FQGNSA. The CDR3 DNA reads TGTGCCAGCAGCCCGGGAACCGGAGGGTTGAACACTGAAGCTTTCTTT. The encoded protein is CASSPGTGGLNTEAFF.

The CDR3 DNA sequence: TGTGCCAGCAGCCAGCCGGACAGGGCCCACTCTGGGGCCAACGTCCTGACTTTC. This gives the protein CASSQPDRAHSGANVLTF. The chain couples TRBV4-2 to TRBJ2-6; 8 bases align to TRBD1. This CDR3 is 18 amino acids long. The ends lost 3 bases at V and 0 bases at J; junction bases unmatched: 7. Germline CDR1 and CDR2: LGHNA and YNFKEQ.

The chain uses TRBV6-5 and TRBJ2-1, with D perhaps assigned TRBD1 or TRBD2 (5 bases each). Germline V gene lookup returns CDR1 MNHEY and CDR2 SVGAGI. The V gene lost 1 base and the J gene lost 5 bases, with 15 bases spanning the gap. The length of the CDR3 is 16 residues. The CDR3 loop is CASSYYSVGPNNEQFF. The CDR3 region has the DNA TGTGCCAGCAGTTACTATAGTGTGGGACCCAACAATGAGCAGTTCTTC.

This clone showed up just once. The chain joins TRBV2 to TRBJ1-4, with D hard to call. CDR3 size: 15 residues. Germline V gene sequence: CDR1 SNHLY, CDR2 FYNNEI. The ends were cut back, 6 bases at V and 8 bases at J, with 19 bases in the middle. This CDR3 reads CASRGNDLLGEKLFF. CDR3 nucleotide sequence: TGTGCCAGCAGGGGTAATGACCTCCTCGGGGAAAAACTGTTTTTT. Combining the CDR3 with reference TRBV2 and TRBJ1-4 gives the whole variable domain EPEVTQTPSHQVTQMGQEVILRCVPISNHLYFYWYRQILGQKVEFLVSFYNNEISEKSEIFDDQFSVERPDGSNFTLKIRSTKLEDSAMYFCASRGNDLLGEKLFFGSGTQLSVL.